Following are 4 T cell receptor beta chains from one sample sequenced in a study of T-cell reconstitution after alpha-beta-depleted transplantation in children. As it was prepared, the TCRbeta library received unique molecular identifiers. One entry per CDR3 protein results from TCRdb running MiXCR on the PCR reads. This sample has more than 200,000 distinct CDR3 sequences, with roughly 25% found just once. Here the sequenced sample was PBMCs, mostly from graft donor cells, taken 360 days after TCRalphabeta/CD19-depleted stem cell transplant. Source of these receptors: a female patient aged 2-10 years who had a stem cell transplant for congenital amegakaryocytic thrombocytopenia, so the T cells may come from the graft donor.

The chain is built from TRBV3-1 and TRBJ2-5; TRBD2 aligns across 7 bases. The CDR3 loop spans 16 amino acids. Trimming cost V 4 bases and J 1 base; bases outside gene matches: 9. The V gene's germline CDR1 is LGHDT and CDR2 YNNKEL (reference sequence). The CDR3 DNA sequence: TGTGCCAGCAGCCTCGGGAGAAGGACTAGCCAAGAGACCCAGTACTTC. Its protein is CASSLGRRTSQETQYF.

In DNA form, the CDR3 reads TGTGCCGTTACGGGAGAGACAGATACGCAGTATTTT. Encoded protein: CAVTGETDTQYF. The V call is TRBV6-5, the J call TRBJ2-3; possibly TRBD2 for D (6 bases). Germline-derived CDR1 and CDR2 are MNHEY and SVGAGI. Trimming pared 11 bases from V and 3 bases from J, leaving 12 bases between. The CDR3 is 12 residues long.

This clonotype was counted ten times or more. The rearrangement uses TRBV20-1 and TRBJ2-4; D unresolved. CDR1 and CDR2 from the germline V gene are DFQATT and SNEGSKA (reference sequence). The CDR3 extends over 15 amino acids. V lost 3 bases to trimming and J lost 0 bases, with 12 bases between them. CDR3 loop: CSASWQKLAKNIQYF. In DNA, the CDR3 is TGCAGTGCTAGTTGGCAGAAACTAGCCAAAAACATTCAGTACTTC.

The chain has TRBV6-2 or TRBV6-3 and TRBJ1-5; D remains unclear. The CDR3 sequence is 14 residues long. Trimming pared 5 bases from V and 4 bases from J, leaving 12 bases between. Germline V gives CDR1 MNHEY, CDR2 SVGEGT. CDR3 DNA: TGTGCCAGCAGTACGGTTAGGATTAATCAGCCCCAGCATTTT. This encodes CASSTVRINQPQHF.